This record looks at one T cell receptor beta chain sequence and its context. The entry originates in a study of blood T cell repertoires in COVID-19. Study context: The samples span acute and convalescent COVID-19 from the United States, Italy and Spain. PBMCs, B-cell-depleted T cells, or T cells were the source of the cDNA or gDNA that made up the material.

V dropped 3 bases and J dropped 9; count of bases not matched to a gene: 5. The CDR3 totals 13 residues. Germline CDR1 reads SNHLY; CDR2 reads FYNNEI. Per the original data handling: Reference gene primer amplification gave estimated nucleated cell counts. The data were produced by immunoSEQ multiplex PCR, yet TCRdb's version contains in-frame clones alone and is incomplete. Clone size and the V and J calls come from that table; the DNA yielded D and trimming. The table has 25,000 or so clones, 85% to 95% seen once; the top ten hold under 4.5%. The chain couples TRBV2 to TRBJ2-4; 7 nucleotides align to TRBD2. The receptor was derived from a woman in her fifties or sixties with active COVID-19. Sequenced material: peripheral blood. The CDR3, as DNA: TGTGCCAGCAGTGACCTATCGGGGGGCATTCAGTACTTC. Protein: CASSDLSGGIQYF.